This TCR beta chain stems from a study of coeliac disease (dated by TCRdb to 2021 to 2024). For the study in its entirety: Each coeliac patient was placed into one of three groups: newly diagnosed active disease, refractory coeliac disease type I, or disease controlled by a gluten-free diet. Because high-resolution HLA typing was not available, biased TRBV7-2 usage was queried as a proof of principle. Next-generation sequencing of rearranged TRB and TRG CDR3 regions was used on small intestinal lymphocyte fractions taken from coeliac and non-coeliac patients. The aim was to characterise TR repertoires of small intestinal T cells in active, refractory type I and gluten-free-diet-treated coeliac disease. A total of 30 patients were included in the full study, of whom some 22 had serologically confirmed coeliac disease and 8 were controls with non-small intestinal disorders. TRB sequencing worked for samples from 26 to 35 subjects, and these included approximately 25 paired bulk unsorted intraepithelial and lamina propria cell samples. The full study reports these points: Compared with controls, active coeliac intraepithelial and lamina propria samples had TRB and TRG repertoires of lower clonality, which suggests that diverse T cells were recruited. The separation of intraepithelial from lamina propria cells did not yield high-purity fractions, so cross-contamination between compartments was possible. Published gliadin-specific TRB sequences were found in about 55% of the 18 coeliac lamina propria samples but in only 1 of 6 controls. TRB repertoires were mostly private, with most amino acid sequences found in only one sample, and V-gene usage showed no significant difference between disease groups. The authors judged the approach to be unsuitable for unbiased detection of gliadin-specific T cells, because gliadin-specific T cells are scarce and rarely shared between patients.

V is reduced by 5 bases and J by 8 bases, leaving a spacing of 24 bases between them. Taken from the germline V gene (reference sequence), the CDR1 and CDR2 loops are MNHNY and SVGAGI. From the cysteine through the phenylalanine, the CDR3 covers 16 amino acids. Only the CDR3 part of the read is kept: 48 bases, read in frame from the first base. To note about this clone: Its binding antigen is unknown. Nothing much larger sits one base from this clone, and base qualities are not available.

Cells were frozen in aliquots of 500,000 to 650,000 in DMSO/FBS in liquid nitrogen, and a single aliquot from each fraction was used for sequencing. Every one of the 30 patients in the study had endoscopy and a small intestinal biopsy. Lamina propria cells were released by collagenase digestion of the biopsy tissue remaining after intraepithelial cell isolation. The Qiagen DNeasy blood extraction kit was used to extract genomic DNA from the frozen unsorted cell fractions. To prepare the library, the immunoSEQ multiplex PCR assay was applied. Using reverse primers that targeted J gene segments together with forward primers that targeted V gene segments, the TR loci were amplified in a multiplexed PCR. The amplified CDR3 regions were sequenced using the Illumina HiSeq System. In the authors' own workflow: Closely related reads were merged by a nearest-neighbour algorithm to remove PCR and sequencing errors and to collapse the data into unique sequences. Repertoires were summarised in terms of clonality and T cell density, with T cell density defined as TR molecules per amount of genomic DNA input. Public TRs were defined as CDR3 amino acid sequences in at least 80% of unsorted samples, then tested for differential abundance between coeliac and control samples. Every lamina propria sample was searched for matches to a list of 218 published gliadin-specific TRB sequences. Differences in clonality and density between disease groups were tested by Kruskal-Wallis tests, followed by Dunn post-tests. Held by TCRdb, this immuneACCESS table contains in-frame sequences only and omits some clones. Under half of the omission traces to an unresolved V gene where checked; the cause of the rest is unknown. The V and J calls and clone size are taken from that table; D and trimming were inferred from the DNA. In all, the sample holds fewer than 6,000 clones, and around 79% of those were seen once. The ten top clones hold 4% to 5.5% of the sample.

The specimen was lamina propria lymphocytes from the gut. This specimen's cell subset or site label, per the study, means: lamina propria cell (LPC) fraction of small intestinal biopsy. The rearranged segments are TRBV6-6 and TRBJ1-2; TRBD1 is a weak D gene call, 6 bases matching. The clonotype comes from a woman aged 18-29 years with active celiac disease. The sequenced DNA is TGTGCCAGCAGTCCATCCTCGGGACATTCTCCTCGAGGCTACACCTTC. Its amino acids are CASSPSSGHSPRGYTF.